These 17 T cell receptor beta chains were sequenced from one sample in a study of CD8 T cells in Susac syndrome. Random hexamers were used to reverse transcribe about 0.5 to 1 ug of RNA. MiXCR, run by TCRdb on the immunoSEQ multiplex PCR reads, gives a single entry per CDR3 protein. The sample records more than 95,000 distinct CDR3 sequences, around 94% being singletons. Sample: CD8+ T cells from PBMCs. All receptors derive from a human donor with Susac syndrome.

The V call is TRBV3-1, the J call TRBJ2-3; D ambiguous. The CDR3 length is 14 residues. Germline values: CDR1 LGHDT, CDR2 YNNKEL (reference sequence). Trimming shortened V by 3 bases and J by 1 base, and 8 bases separated the two germline ends. The CDR3 region is CASSHPDGTDTQYF. The CDR3 DNA reads as TGTGCCAGCAGCCACCCTGACGGCACAGATACGCAGTATTTT.

The gene calls are TRBV4-1 and TRBJ1-2; 9 bases agree with TRBD1. The CDR3 is made up of 15 amino acids. Germline V lookup: CDR1 MGHRA, CDR2 YSYEKL. Trimming removed 4 bases from V and 2 bases from J; junction bases left unmatched: 5. DNA for the CDR3: TGCGCCAGCAGCCGAACCGGGACAGGGAACTATGGCTACACCTTC. Protein product: CASSRTGTGNYGYTF.

The V and J genes are TRBV9 and TRBJ1-1; maybe TRBD1 (6 bases). Trimming shortened V by 0 bases and J by 6 bases, and 12 bases separated the two germline ends. Per germline, CDR1 SGDLS and CDR2 YYNGEE. This CDR3 has 14 amino acids. The CDR3 DNA is TGTGCCAGCAGCGTAGAGGGGGGATTCGCTGAAGCTTTCTTT. It specifies CASSVEGGFAEAFF.

This chain uses TRBV30 with TRBJ1-2; unclear D gene. Germline V gene lookup returns CDR1 GTSNPN and CDR2 SVGIG (reference sequence). There are 13 residues in the CDR3. Trimming removed 0 bases from V and 10 bases from J, with 15 bases in between. DNA of the CDR3: TGTGCCTGGAGTGTACTTGGAGGAGCGGCCTACACCTTC. It codes for CAWSVLGGAAYTF. The full variable domain, with the rest looked up from reference TRBV30 and TRBJ1-2, is SQTIHQWPATLVQPVGSPLSLECTVEGTSNPNLYWYRQAAGRGLQLLFYSVGIGQISSEVPQNLSASRPQDRQFILSSKKLLLSDSGFYLCAWSVLGGAAYTFGSGTRLTVV.

The chain couples TRBV4-3 to TRBJ2-7; no reliable D call. CDR3 size: 15 residues. Per germline, CDR1 LGHNA and CDR2 YSLEER. Trimming cost V 1 base and J 0 bases, with 10 bases left between them. The CDR3 sequence is CASSQAAGLSYEQYF. Here the CDR3 DNA reads TGCGCCAGCAGCCAAGCGGCAGGCCTCTCCTACGAGCAGTACTTC.

The chain employs TRBV27 and TRBJ1-5; D gene uncertain. CDR1 MNHEY and CDR2 SMNVEV come from the germline V gene (reference sequence). This CDR3 has 16 residues. Trimming cost V 10 bases and J 2 bases, with 21 bases left between them. The DNA of the CDR3 is TGTGCCACCAGCCCGCTCGGGTCGGTCGGCAATCAGCCCCAGCATTTT. Amino acids: CATSPLGSVGNQPQHF.

The chain couples TRBV7-9 to TRBJ2-7; a weak D match, TRBD2 (6 bases). This CDR3 contains 14 residues. Per germline, CDR1 SEHNR and CDR2 FQNEAQ (reference sequence). The V and J ends lost 4 bases and 5 bases respectively, with 15 bases between them. The DNA for the CDR3 is TGTGCCAGCAGCTCCCCGGGACTTTCCCACGAGCAGTACTTC. This encodes CASSSPGLSHEQYF.

CDR3 sequence (DNA): TGCGCCAGCAGCCAAGATCGCAGGGAATTGAATGAGCAGTTCTTC. This encodes CASSQDRRELNEQFF. The V gene is TRBV4-1, the J gene TRBJ2-1; tentatively, D is TRBD1 (5 bases). CDR1 MGHRA and CDR2 YSYEKL come from the germline V gene. The CDR3 consists of 15 residues. V lost 0 bases and J lost 7, with 13 bases in between.

The CDR3 loop is CAWNDGQETQYF. As DNA, the CDR3 is TGTGCCTGGAACGATGGGCAAGAGACCCAGTACTTC. The V and J genes are TRBV30 and TRBJ2-5; no clear D. Trimming shortened V by 4 bases and J by 2 bases, and 8 bases separated the two germline ends. The CDR3 length is 12 residues. Germline lookup yields CDR1 GTSNPN and CDR2 SVGIG (reference sequence).

The V and J genes are TRBV12-3 or TRBV12-4 and TRBJ2-6; TRBD2 is a possible D gene (7 bases). Trimming cost V 6 bases and J 0 bases, with 15 bases left between them. The CDR3 is made up of 17 amino acids. DNA of the CDR3: TGTGCCAGCAGCGAGGGGGGGTCTAGCTCTGGGGCCAACGTCCTGACTTTC. It encodes CASSEGGSSSGANVLTF.

The gene calls are TRBV14 and TRBJ2-5, with D possibly matching TRBD2 (6 bases). Between the trimmed V and J ends, which lost 3 bases and 4 bases, there was a span of 15 bases. Per the germline V gene, CDR1 is SGHDN and CDR2 is FVKESK. The CDR3 is 15 residues long. The CDR3 loop reads CASSHPGVRPETQYF. The CDR3 DNA sequence: TGTGCCAGCAGCCACCCGGGGGTTAGACCAGAGACCCAGTACTTC.

This chain connects TRBV30 to TRBJ1-1; a weak D match, TRBD1 (6 bases). CDR3 length: 11 amino acids. The V end was cut by 4 bases, the J end by 11 bases, with 14 bases between. The germline V gene encodes CDR1 GTSNPN and CDR2 SVGIG (reference sequence). This chain's CDR3 is CAWIEGGMAFF. Here the CDR3 DNA reads TGTGCCTGGATAGAGGGGGGTATGGCTTTCTTT.

The chain recombines TRBV5-6 with TRBJ2-2, with a tentative D call TRBD1 (6 bases). This CDR3 contains 14 residues. The V gene lost 4 bases and the J gene lost 6 bases, with 13 bases spanning the gap. Germline CDR1 and CDR2: SGHDT and YYEEEE. The CDR3 reads CASSQGHPSGELFF. The CDR3, as DNA: TGTGCCAGCAGCCAGGGACACCCTTCCGGGGAGCTGTTTTTT.

The CDR3 region is CASSLGGHNQPQHF. The CDR3 DNA sequence: TGTGCCAGCAGCTTAGGGGGGCACAATCAGCCCCAGCATTTT. The chain employs TRBV7-9 and TRBJ1-5; D is possibly TRBD1 (6 bases). This CDR3 has 14 residues. Looked up from germline, CDR1 is SEHNR and CDR2 is FQNEAQ (reference sequence). Deletions cut 1 base from V and 3 bases from J, with 7 bases between.

This clonotype is a singleton in its sample. The CDR3 reads CASSPGERYYEQYF. The DNA for the CDR3 is TGTGCCAGCAGCCCCGGCGAGCGGTACTACGAGCAGTACTTC. This rearrangement joins TRBV6-2 or TRBV6-3 to TRBJ2-7, with D possibly TRBD2 on 5 matching bases. Trimming shortened V by 6 bases and J by 3 bases, and 15 bases separated the two germline ends. The CDR3 spans 14 residues. The germline V gene encodes CDR1 MNHEY and CDR2 SVGEGT.

This clonotype was detected once. The J gene is TRBJ1-2, the V gene TRBV19, with D possibly being TRBD1 (6 bases). V was cut by 6 bases and J by 8 bases, with 19 bases left in between. In germline, CDR1 is LNHDA, CDR2 SQIVND (reference sequence). This CDR3 is built from 14 residues. In DNA form, the CDR3 reads TGTGCCAGTAGCGATCCGGAACAGGGAGGCGGCTACACCTTC. Protein product: CASSDPEQGGGYTF.

The chain carries TRBV7-6 and TRBJ2-5; 7 bases line up with TRBD2. Germline lookup yields CDR1 SGHVS and CDR2 FNYEAQ. CDR3 length: 16 residues. J gave up 5 bases and V 2 bases, and 11 bases lay outside the gene matches. The CDR3 DNA reads TGTGCCAGCAGCTTATCTCGACTAGCTGAGAAGGAGACCCAGTACTTC. It codes for CASSLSRLAEKETQYF.